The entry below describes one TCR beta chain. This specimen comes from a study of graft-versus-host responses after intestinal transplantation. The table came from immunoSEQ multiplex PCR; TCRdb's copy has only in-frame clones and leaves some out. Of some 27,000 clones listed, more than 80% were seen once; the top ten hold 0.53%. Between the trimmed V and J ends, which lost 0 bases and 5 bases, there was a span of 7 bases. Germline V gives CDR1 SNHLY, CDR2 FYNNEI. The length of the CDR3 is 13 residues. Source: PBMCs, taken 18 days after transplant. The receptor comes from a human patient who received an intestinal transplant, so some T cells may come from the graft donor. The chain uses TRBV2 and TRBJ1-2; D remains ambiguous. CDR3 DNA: TGTGCCAGCAGTGAAGCCAGGCCTTATGGCTACACCTTC. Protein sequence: CASSEARPYGYTF.